The 23 T cell receptor beta chains presented below share a single source sample, sequenced in a study of cytomegalovirus exposure and HLA in healthy donors. The PCR was carried out with 60 Vbeta primers and 13 Jbeta primers. The repertoire was sequenced with immunoSEQ multiplex PCR; TCRdb's copy has only in-frame clones and lacks some. The sample contains 200,000 or so clones, 60% to 80% of which appear only once. Sequencing was carried out using PBMCs. Every receptor here comes from a male donor in good health and CMV-seronegative.

The V and J genes are TRBV10-3 and TRBJ2-3; TRBD2 matches at 7 bases. Unmatched junction bases numbered 14, after V lost 6 bases and J lost 11 bases. The CDR3 extends over 14 amino acids. Germline V gene sequence: CDR1 ENHRY, CDR2 SYGVKD. The CDR3 loop reads CAISSGTRIGGQYF. For the CDR3, the DNA is TGTGCCATCAGCAGCGGGACTCGAATTGGTGGGCAGTATTTT.

This clone has just a few counts. CDR3 region: CASRSGESSGELFF. The CDR3 DNA follows: TGTGCCAGCCGAAGTGGGGAGTCATCGGGGGAGCTGTTTTTT. The V gene is TRBV6-1, the J gene TRBJ2-2; TRBD2 might be the D (5 bases). Germline CDR1 is MNHNS and CDR2 is SASEGT. CDR3 size: 14 residues. With 8 bases removed from V and 8 bases from J, the gap between germline ends came to 18 bases.

The chain joins TRBV6-5 to TRBJ1-5, with D possibly matching TRBD1 (6 bases). Looked up from germline, CDR1 is MNHEY and CDR2 is SVGAGI. The CDR3 is 13 residues long. V lost 1 base, J lost 7 bases, and 8 bases lay in between. CDR3 amino acids: CASSYLGAQPQHF. In DNA form, the CDR3 reads TGTGCCAGCAGTTACTTGGGGGCCCAGCCCCAGCATTTT.

The V call is TRBV27, the J call TRBJ2-7; TRBD1 agrees at 8 bases. Germline V CDR1 and CDR2: MNHEY, SMNVEV (reference sequence). Trimming at V came to 3 bases and at J to 5 bases, leaving 6 bases not matched to a gene. The CDR3 length is 14 residues. Here the CDR3 reads CASSFTGQGDEQYF. CDR3 nucleotide sequence: TGTGCCAGCAGTTTCACCGGACAGGGCGACGAGCAGTACTTC.

The V call is TRBV28, the J call TRBJ2-7; D may be TRBD2 (5 bases). The CDR3 is 16 residues long. The germline CDR1 and CDR2 sequences are MDHEN and SYDVKM. Deletions cut 2 bases from V and 0 bases from J, with 14 bases between. The CDR3 region has the DNA TGTGCCAGCAGTTTAAAGGTCAGCGGCTCCTCCTACGAGCAGTACTTC. It translates to CASSLKVSGSSYEQYF.

The chain couples TRBV27 to TRBJ1-6, with D maybe TRBD1 (5 bases). Germline loops: CDR1 MNHEY, CDR2 SMNVEV (reference sequence). V was trimmed by 1 base and J by 10 bases, leaving 14 bases between them. The CDR3 loop spans 15 amino acids. The CDR3 coding sequence is TGTGCCAGCAGTTTATTTGGGGCAGGGCGCTCACCCCTCCACTTT. Its translation is CASSLFGAGRSPLHF.

This clone was observed a handful of times. This same CDR3 is encoded by further DNA sequences in the sample. V is TRBV15 and J is TRBJ1-1, with D unclear. In germline, CDR1 is LNHNV, CDR2 YYDKDF (reference sequence). The CDR3 loop spans 14 amino acids. Trimming cost V 1 base and J 4 bases, with 10 bases left between them. Written as DNA, the CDR3 is TGTGCCACCAGCAGAGGAGGAGGCCTCACTGAAGCTTTCTTT. Its translation: CATSRGGGLTEAFF. Variable domain in full (rest from reference TRBV15 and TRBJ1-1): DAMVIQNPRYQVTQFGKPVTLSCSQTLNHNVMYWYQQKSSQAPKLLFHYYDKDFNNEADTPDNFQSRRPNTSFCFLDIRSPGLGDTAMYLCATSRGGGLTEAFFGQGTRLTVV.

The rearrangement links TRBV2 to TRBJ1-2; TRBD1 is a possible D gene (5 bases). CDR1 and CDR2 from the germline V gene are SNHLY and FYNNEI. The CDR3 length is 14 residues. The V end lost 6 bases, the J end lost 4 bases, and 15 bases lay between the germline ends. For the CDR3, the DNA is TGTGCCAGCAGAGGCGCAGGGCGGACCTATGGCTACACCTTC. Translation: CASRGAGRTYGYTF.

The chain combines TRBV7-9 with TRBJ2-7; maybe TRBD1 (6 bases). The CDR3 has 15 residues. V was clipped by 4 bases and J by 3 bases, with 16 bases between them. Germline CDR1 reads SEHNR; CDR2 reads FQNEAQ (reference sequence). CDR3 sequence: CASSWVGNRDYEQYF. CDR3 bases: TGTGCCAGCAGCTGGGTGGGGAACAGGGACTACGAGCAGTACTTC.

This clone has only a few counts. V usage is TRBV5-4 and J usage is TRBJ1-1; 8 bases agree with TRBD1. CDR1 and CDR2 from the germline V gene are SGHNT and YYREEE (reference sequence). This CDR3 is built from 15 residues. J lost 3 bases, V lost 4 bases, and 8 bases had no gene match. The CDR3 spells CASSVGQGRHTEAFF. The CDR3 region has the DNA TGTGCCAGCAGCGTTGGACAGGGACGACACACTGAAGCTTTCTTT.

CDR3 in amino acids: CASGSLSQGSSGSGEQFF. CDR3 sequence (DNA): TGTGCTAGTGGGTCCCTCTCTCAGGGGAGTAGCGGGAGCGGTGAGCAGTTCTTC. The gene calls are TRBV12-5 and TRBJ2-1; 9 positions match TRBD2. J was trimmed by 9 bases and V by 6 bases; bases with no gene match: 21. The CDR3 has 18 amino acids. Germline CDR1 is LGHNT and CDR2 is FRNRAP.

V usage is TRBV14 and J usage is TRBJ2-7; D is unclear. CDR3 length equals 13 residues. CDR1 SGHDN and CDR2 FVKESK come from the germline V gene. Trimming took 9 bases from V and 3 from J, leaving 15 bases between them. The CDR3 nucleotides read TGTGCCAGTCATAACGGAGTGAACTACGAGCAGTACTTC. Its protein product is CASHNGVNYEQYF.

The chain combines TRBV5-8 with TRBJ1-5; 9 positions match TRBD1. CDR1 is SGHTS and CDR2 is YDEGEE in the germline V gene. Trimming took 2 bases from V and 5 from J; bases not matched to a gene: 11. This CDR3 region has 17 residues. The CDR3 DNA sequence: TGTGCCAGCAGCTTCGGAGGGACAGGGCTAATTTATCAGCCCCAGCATTTT. Translation gives CASSFGGTGLIYQPQHF.

V gene TRBV7-2 combines with J gene TRBJ2-1; no clear D gene. Trimming took off 0 bases at V and 8 bases at J, with 11 bases between the two ends. The length of the CDR3 is 14 residues. CDR1 is SGHTA, CDR2 FQGNSA, per germline. This CDR3 is CASSLAAGLDEQFF. CDR3 bases: TGTGCCAGCAGCTTAGCGGCCGGGTTGGATGAGCAGTTCTTC.

CDR3 sequence reads: CASSQQGAKNIQYF. CDR3 sequence (DNA): TGTGCCAGCAGTCAACAGGGTGCCAAAAACATTCAGTACTTC. The V gene is TRBV6-5, the J gene TRBJ2-4, with D tentatively TRBD1 (6 bases). This CDR3 has 14 residues. CDR1 and CDR2 (germline): MNHEY, SVGAGI. V gave up 5 bases and J gave up 1 base, with 9 bases separating them.

In regard to this clone: One end of the junction is discordant with germline, which a read error may explain. The chain employs TRBV7-7 and TRBJ2-1, with 10 positions matching TRBD2. The germline V gene has CDR1 SSHAT and CDR2 FNYEAQ (reference sequence). The CDR3 runs 15 residues. The CDR3 nucleotides read TGTGCTAGCAGCTTAGGATCTAGCGGGAGTGAAGAGCAGTTCTTC. Translation gives CASSLGSSGSEEQFF.

This clone was counted between two and nine times. The rearrangement joins TRBV19 to TRBJ1-5, with D unresolved. CDR1 LNHDA and CDR2 SQIVND come from the germline V gene (reference sequence). V dropped 10 bases and J dropped 0 bases, with 13 bases sitting between them. The CDR3 is made up of 14 amino acids. The CDR3 DNA follows: TGTGCCACCGCGTTCCCCTATAGCAATCAGCCCCAGCATTTT. Protein sequence: CATAFPYSNQPQHF.

V gene TRBV29-1 combines with J gene TRBJ2-7; 7 nucleotides agree with TRBD2. The CDR3 has 16 amino acids. V shed 1 base and J 4 bases; nucleotides not matched to a gene: 13. From germline, CDR1 is SQVTM and CDR2 ANQGSEA. CDR3 amino acids: CSVEGGTGGLLYEQYF. CDR3 bases: TGCAGCGTTGAAGGTGGAACCGGGGGGTTGCTTTACGAGCAGTACTTC.

The CDR3 reads CASSLNPTTGFTGELFF. The DNA of the CDR3 is TGTGCCAGCAGCTTAAACCCGACAACAGGGTTTACCGGGGAGCTGTTTTTT. The V gene is TRBV11-1, the J gene TRBJ2-2, with a tentative D call TRBD1 (6 bases). The germline V gene encodes CDR1 SGHAT and CDR2 FQDESV (reference sequence). There are 17 residues in the CDR3. Between the trimmed V and J ends, which lost 2 bases and 5 bases, there was a span of 18 bases.

The chain recombines TRBV19 with TRBJ2-7; TRBD1 agrees at 7 bases. Germline loops: CDR1 LNHDA, CDR2 SQIVND (reference sequence). The J segment lost 6 bases and the V segment lost 1 base, leaving 6 bases of the junction unmatched. This CDR3 comprises 14 residues. CDR3 nucleotide sequence: TGTGCCAGTAGTATAGTCAGGGGGTCCGGCGAGCAGTACTTC. Its translation is CASSIVRGSGEQYF.

The rearrangement uses TRBV27 and TRBJ2-3, with 9 bases lining up with TRBD1. The length of the CDR3 is 16 residues. Looked up from germline, CDR1 is MNHEY and CDR2 is SMNVEV (reference sequence). With 5 bases clipped from V and 4 bases from J, the junction kept 10 bases outside the gene matches. CDR3 bases: TGTGCCAGCAGTCCAAGGGACAGGGAGATGGCAGATACGCAGTATTTT. This encodes CASSPRDREMADTQYF.

J is TRBJ2-3 and V is TRBV27; 13 bases are shared with TRBD2. The V and J ends lost 2 bases and 7 bases, in that order; junction bases with no gene match: 9. This CDR3 comprises 17 residues. Germline V gives CDR1 MNHEY, CDR2 SMNVEV (reference sequence). The CDR3 spells CASSLSLLAGGRYTQYF. CDR3 coding DNA: TGTGCCAGCAGTTTAAGCCTACTAGCGGGAGGGAGATATACGCAGTATTTT.

The V gene is TRBV5-1, the J gene TRBJ2-1, with 9 bases identical to TRBD1. Germline trimming cut 4 bases from V and 4 bases from J; bases unmatched to any gene: 6. Germline-derived CDR1 and CDR2 are SGHRS and YFSETQ. The CDR3 is made up of 15 amino acids. The CDR3 DNA is TGCGCCAGCAGCCCCGGGACAGGGACATACAATGAGCAGTTCTTC. Residues: CASSPGTGTYNEQFF.